Given below is one T cell receptor beta chain in context. The target of this receptor is not known. Base qualities are not provided; no much larger clone lies one nucleotide away. Collaborating institutions collected whole blood in K2EDTA tubes following their own protocols. For TCRbeta analysis, collaborators shipped samples as frozen whole blood, isolated PBMCs, or DNA extracted from either of those sample types. The immunoSEQ Assay, a bias-controlled multiplex PCR, was used to amplify TCRbeta CDR3 regions from genomic DNA. The published analysis was carried out like this. Within the assay, amplification of reference gene primers was used to estimate how many nucleated cells each sample contained. Sequence reads were collapsed and filtered to measure the absolute abundance of every unique TCRbeta CDR3 rearrangement. For each sample, productive Simpson clonality was calculated as the square root of Simpson's diversity index over productive rearrangements. In its TCRdb copy, this immuneACCESS table keeps in-frame sequences only and misses some clones. Where compared with another copy, unresolved V genes explain less than half of these, and the others have no known cause. The V and J calls and the clone size are those of that table, but D and trimming were determined from the DNA. The sample data list around 270,000 clones, and around four fifths of these were observed just once. The ten largest clones take up 4% to 5% of the sample.

The sample is drawn from a study of blood T cell repertoires in COVID-19 (dated by TCRdb to 2020 to 2022). For the wider study: Collaborator samples came from the United States, Italy and Spain and covered acute and convalescent phases of COVID-19. The repertoires were made available in a free public database intended to serve as a resource for research on the immune response to SARS-CoV-2. Where available, HLA class I and class II types were obtained from metadata supplied by the sample provider rather than from assay-based typing. Samples came from the ongoing ImmuneRACE study (first 160 participants) plus 1,254 subjects from 6 global collaborators. Subjects who had been exposed to COVID-19, were actively infected with it, or had recovered from it provided the deeply sampled blood TCRbeta repertoires that made up the dataset. The prospective study material was composed of cDNA or gDNA derived from T cells, B-cell-depleted T cells, or PBMCs. Nearly every sample came with metadata listing a de-identified subject ID, COVID-19 status, age in years and sex.

The full study reports these points: The amount of clinical and demographic metadata varied by source and participant and was provided uncurated.

The TCR originated in a man between 60 and 70 years old with acute or convalescent COVID-19. Sample: peripheral blood.

The bases are TGTGCCAGCAGCTTGGGGAGCTCCTATAATTCACCCCTCCACTTT. It encodes CASSLGSSYNSPLHF. The rearrangement combines TRBV5-8 with TRBJ1-6; there is no confident call for the D gene. From its cysteine to its phenylalanine, the CDR3 spans 15 amino acids. The kept DNA is CDR3 alone, 45 bases in frame from the first base. Relative to germline, V is 0 bases shorter and J is 0 bases shorter, with 4 bases between their ends. The germline V gene supplies CDR1 SGHTS and CDR2 YDEGEE.